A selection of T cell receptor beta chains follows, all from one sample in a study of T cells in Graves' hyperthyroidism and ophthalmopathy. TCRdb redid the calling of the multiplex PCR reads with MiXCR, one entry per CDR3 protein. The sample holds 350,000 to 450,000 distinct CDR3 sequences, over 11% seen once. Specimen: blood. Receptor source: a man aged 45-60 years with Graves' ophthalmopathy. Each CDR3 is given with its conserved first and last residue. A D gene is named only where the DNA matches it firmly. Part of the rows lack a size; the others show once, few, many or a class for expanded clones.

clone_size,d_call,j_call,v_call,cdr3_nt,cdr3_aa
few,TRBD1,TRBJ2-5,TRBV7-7,TGTGCTAGCAGCTTAGGGCGGACAGGGTACGAGACCCAGTACTTC,CASSLGRTGYETQYF
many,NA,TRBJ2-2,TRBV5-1,TGCGCCAGCAGCTTGGTTGGAGGGGCGAACACCGGGGAGCTGTTTTTT,CASSLVGGANTGELFF
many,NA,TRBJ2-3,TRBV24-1,TGTGCCACCAGTGATAAAGAAGCGCCTAGCACAGATACGCAGTATTTT,CATSDKEAPSTDTQYF
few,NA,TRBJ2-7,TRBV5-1,TGCGCCAGCAGACCAGACCCGGGACCGCCCTACGAGCAGTACTTC,CASRPDPGPPYEQYF
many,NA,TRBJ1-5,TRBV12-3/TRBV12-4,TGTGCCAGCAGTTTGACCCGAGGGGGTCAGCCCCAGCATTTT,CASSLTRGGQPQHF
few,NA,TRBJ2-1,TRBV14,TGTGCCAGCAGCCAAGATGGTTGGTACAATGAGCAGTTCTTC,CASSQDGWYNEQFF
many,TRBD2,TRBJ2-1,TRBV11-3,TGTGCCAGCAGCTTAGGAGGAGCGGGGAGCTCCTACAATGAGCAGTTCTTC,CASSLGGAGSSYNEQFF
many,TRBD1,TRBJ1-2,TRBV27,TGTGCCAGCAGTACTCACAGGGGGTACTATGGCTACACCTTC,CASSTHRGYYGYTF
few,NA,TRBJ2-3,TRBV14,TGTGCCAGCAGCCAAGCAGGGTTTAGCACAGATACGCAGTATTTT,CASSQAGFSTDTQYF
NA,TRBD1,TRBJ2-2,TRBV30,TGTGCCTGGAGAGGGACAGAGAACACCGGGGAGCTGTTTTTT,CAWRGTENTGELFF
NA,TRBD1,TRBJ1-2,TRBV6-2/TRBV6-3,TGTGCCAGCAGTTTCCAAAGGACAGGGGGGGGCTATGGCTACACCTTC,CASSFQRTGGGYGYTF
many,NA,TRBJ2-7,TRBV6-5,TGTGCCAGCAGTTACTCTATAGTCCCAGGGCTGAGCTCCTACGAGCAGTACTTC,CASSYSIVPGLSSYEQYF
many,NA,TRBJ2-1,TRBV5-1,TGCGCCAGCAGCTCCACCTCAGCGCATGAGCAGTTCTTC,CASSSTSAHEQFF
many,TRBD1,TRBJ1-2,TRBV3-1,TGTGCCAGCAAACTGACAGGGTCGAATGGCTACACCTTC,CASKLTGSNGYTF
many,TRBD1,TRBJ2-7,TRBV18,TGTGCCAGCTCACCGGGACAGGAGTACGAGCAGTACTTC,CASSPGQEYEQYF
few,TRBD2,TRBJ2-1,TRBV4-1,TGCGCCAGCAGCCAGGGGAGGGCTAGCGGCCGATACTACAATGAGCAGTTCTTC,CASSQGRASGRYYNEQFF
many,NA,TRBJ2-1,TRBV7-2,TGTGCCAGCAGCTTAGACAGGGAGTCCTACAATGAGCAGTTCTTC,CASSLDRESYNEQFF
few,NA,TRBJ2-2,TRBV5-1,TGCGCCAGCAGCTTGGCCGGTCGTGATACCGGGGAGCTGTTTTTT,CASSLAGRDTGELFF
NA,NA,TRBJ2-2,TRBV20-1,TGCAGTGCTAGCAGGGGAGCGGGAATAAACACCGGGGAGCTGTTTTTT,CSASRGAGINTGELFF
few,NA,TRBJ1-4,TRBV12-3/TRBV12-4,TGTGCCAGCAATCGAGGACACTCCAATGAAAAACTGTTTTTT,CASNRGHSNEKLFF
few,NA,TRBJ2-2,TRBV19,TGTGCCAGTAGTATCATAGGAACCGCCGGGGAGCTGTTTTTT,CASSIIGTAGELFF
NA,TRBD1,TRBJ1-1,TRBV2,TGTGCCAGCAGTGTCTCACAGGGGGCGCCCACTGAAGCTTTCTTT,CASSVSQGAPTEAFF
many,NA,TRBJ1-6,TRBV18,TGTGCCAGCTCACCCGCCGGGACCAACCCTAATTCACCCCTCCACTTT,CASSPAGTNPNSPLHF
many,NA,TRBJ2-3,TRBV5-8,TGTGCCAGCAGCTTGCCTCCTCTGGGTCCTAGCACAGATACGCAGTATTTT,CASSLPPLGPSTDTQYF
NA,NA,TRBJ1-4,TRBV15,TGTGCCACCAGCACCGGAAGGCGGGTGGGGAATCATGAAAAACTGTTTTTT,CATSTGRRVGNHEKLFF
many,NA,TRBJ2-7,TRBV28,TGTGCCAGCAGTTCTTGGGCGGGACAGCCCTCCTACGAGCAGTACTTC,CASSSWAGQPSYEQYF
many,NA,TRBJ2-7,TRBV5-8,TGTGCCAGCAGCTTTTTGATAATGGGCGAGCAGTACTTC,CASSFLIMGEQYF
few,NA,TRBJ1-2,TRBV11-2,TGTGCCAGCAGCTTAGGGGGGGTTTTTCTCTCTGGCTACACCTTC,CASSLGGVFLSGYTF
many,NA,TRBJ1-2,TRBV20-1,TGCAGTGCTAGTCGCCGGCTGCGGGGCTACACCTTC,CSASRRLRGYTF
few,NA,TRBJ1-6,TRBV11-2,TGTGCCAGCAGAAGAATCTCGGGACATAATAATTCACCCCTCCACTTT,CASRRISGHNNSPLHF
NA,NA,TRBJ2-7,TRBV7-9,NA,CASSFYICSAGGGSYEQYF
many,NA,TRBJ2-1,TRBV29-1,TGCAGCGGTGTCCCCCATAAAAGCGGGGCTCAGGGGGATGAGCAGTTCTTC,CSGVPHKSGAQGDEQFF
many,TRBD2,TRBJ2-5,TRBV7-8,TGTGCCAGCAGTACGAAGAGGGGACTAACCCAAGAGACCCAGTACTTC,CASSTKRGLTQETQYF
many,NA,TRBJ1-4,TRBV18,TGTGCCAGCTCACCCAGTGCAACTAATGAAAAACTGTTTTTT,CASSPSATNEKLFF
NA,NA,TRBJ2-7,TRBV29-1,TGCAGCGTCGGAGGAGAGTACGAGCAGTACTTC,CSVGGEYEQYF
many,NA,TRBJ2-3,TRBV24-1,TGTGCCACCAGTGAAACCGGACGGAGCACAGATACGCAGTATTTT,CATSETGRSTDTQYF
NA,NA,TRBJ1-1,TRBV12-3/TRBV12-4,TGTGCCAGCAGTCCGCTCGAGGCCACTGAAGCTTTCTTT,CASSPLEATEAFF
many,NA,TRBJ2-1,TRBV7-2,TGTGCCAGCAGCTTCATCTCCGCCAATGAGCAGTTCTTC,CASSFISANEQFF
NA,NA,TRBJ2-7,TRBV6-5,TGTGCCAGCAGTTACAACTCTCCTGAGCAGTACTTC,CASSYNSPEQYF
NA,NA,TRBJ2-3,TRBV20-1,TGCAGTGCTTTAACTAGCACAGATACGCAGTATTTT,CSALTSTDTQYF
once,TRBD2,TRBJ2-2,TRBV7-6,TGTGCCAGCAGGGAAGGGACTAGCGGGACCGGGGAGCTGTTTTTT,CASREGTSGTGELFF
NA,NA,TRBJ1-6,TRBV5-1,TGCGCCAGCAGCCGGGAGGGAGGCTATAATTCACCCCTCCACTTT,CASSREGGYNSPLHF
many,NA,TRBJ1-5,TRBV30,TGTGCCTGGAGCTCCGACAGCAGCAATCAGCCCCAGCATTTT,CAWSSDSSNQPQHF